This T cell receptor (beta chain) was found in a study of breast tumors, draining lymph nodes, adjacent tissues. Each CDR3 protein gets one entry after TCRdb re-called the multiplex PCR reads with MiXCR. The sample carries around 50,000 distinct CDR3 sequences, more than 20% recorded once. Study-level points and caveats: The data were judged consistent with most tumor T cells coming from lymph node and expanding in tumor. The lymph node origin of tumor T cells was framed as consistent with a hypothesis, not demonstrated. Tumors had less TCR diversity than lymph nodes, more than nontumor tissue. Luminal-like breast cancer showed significantly greater tumor-nontumor repertoire similarity than basal-like breast cancer did.

Details on this clonotype: Antigen specificity is unknown. This sequence may be a read error, since a much larger clone differs from it by one base.

The sequencing input was breast tumor tissue. The clonotype was recovered from a female donor with breast cancer. Some clones in this sample may be carry-over from other donors' samples.

The CDR3 protein is CSARDSLRQGTEKLFF. In nucleotides, the CDR3 is TGCAGTGCTAGAGATTCCCTAAGACAGGGGACGGAAAAACTGTTTTTT. The V and J genes are TRBV20-1 and TRBJ1-4; 8 bases are shared with TRBD1. The CDR3 contains 16 residues. The germline gives CDR1 DFQATT, CDR2 SNEGSKA (reference sequence). After removal of 0 bases from V and 8 bases from J, the junction contained 11 bases not matched to a gene.